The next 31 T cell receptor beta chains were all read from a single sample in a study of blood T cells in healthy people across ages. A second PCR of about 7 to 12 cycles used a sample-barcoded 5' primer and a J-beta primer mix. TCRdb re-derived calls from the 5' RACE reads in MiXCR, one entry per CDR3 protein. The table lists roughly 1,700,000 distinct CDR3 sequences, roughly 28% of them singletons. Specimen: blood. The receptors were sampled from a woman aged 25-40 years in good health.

This CDR3 reads CASSQDLGTGVYNEQFF. The CDR3 DNA is TGTGCCAGCAGCCAAGATCTCGGGACAGGGGTCTACAATGAGCAGTTCTTC. This chain joins TRBV3-1 and TRBJ2-1, with 10 positions matching TRBD1. V was clipped by 0 bases and J by 3 bases; unmatched bases: 5. The V gene's germline CDR1 is LGHDT and CDR2 YNNKEL (reference sequence). The CDR3 totals 17 residues.

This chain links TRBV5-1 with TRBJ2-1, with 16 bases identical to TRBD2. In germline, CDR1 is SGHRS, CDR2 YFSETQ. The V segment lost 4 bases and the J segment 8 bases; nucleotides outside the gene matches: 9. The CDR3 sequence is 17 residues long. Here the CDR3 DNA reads TGCGCCAGCAGCATCGGGACTAGCGGGGGGGCCGGGGATGAGCAGTTCTTC. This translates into CASSIGTSGGAGDEQFF.

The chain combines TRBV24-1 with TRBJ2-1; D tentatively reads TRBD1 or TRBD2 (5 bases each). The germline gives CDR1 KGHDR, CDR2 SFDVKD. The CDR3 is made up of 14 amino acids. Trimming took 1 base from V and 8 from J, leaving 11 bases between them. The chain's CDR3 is CATSDFPGTDEQFF. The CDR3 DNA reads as TGTGCCACCAGTGATTTTCCCGGGACCGATGAGCAGTTCTTC.

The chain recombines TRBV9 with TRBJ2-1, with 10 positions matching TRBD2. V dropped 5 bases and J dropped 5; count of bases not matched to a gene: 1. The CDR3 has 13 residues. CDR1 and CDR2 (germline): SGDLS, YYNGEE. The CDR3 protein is CASSTSGNNEQFF. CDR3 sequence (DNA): TGTGCCAGCAGTACTAGCGGGAACAATGAGCAGTTCTTC.

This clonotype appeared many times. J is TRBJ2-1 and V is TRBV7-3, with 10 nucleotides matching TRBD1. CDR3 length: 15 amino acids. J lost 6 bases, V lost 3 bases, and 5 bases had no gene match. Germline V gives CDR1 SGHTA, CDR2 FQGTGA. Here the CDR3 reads CASSFDRGLGNEQFF. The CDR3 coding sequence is TGTGCCAGCAGCTTTGACAGGGGGCTTGGCAATGAGCAGTTCTTC.

CDR3 sequence: CASSTNSYNEQFF. The CDR3 region has the DNA TGTGCCAGCAGCACCAACTCCTACAATGAGCAGTTCTTC. The chain recombines TRBV7-3 with TRBJ2-1; the D is unclear. With 5 bases removed from V and 0 bases from J, the gap between germline ends came to 5 bases. The germline V gene encodes CDR1 SGHTA and CDR2 FQGTGA. This CDR3 contains 13 residues. The full variable domain, completed using reference TRBV7-3 and TRBJ2-1, is GAGVSQTPSNKVTEKGKYVELRCDPISGHTALYWYRQSLGQGPEFLIYFQGTGAADDSGLPNDRFFAVRPEGSVSTLKIQRTERGDSAVYLCASSTNSYNEQFFGPGTRLTVL.

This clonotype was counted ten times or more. The CDR3 protein is CATSRDRGSSYEQYF. CDR3 in DNA: TGTGCCACCAGCAGAGACCGGGGGAGCTCCTACGAGCAGTACTTC. The V call is TRBV15, the J call TRBJ2-7, with D possibly matching TRBD2 (6 bases). The CDR3 runs to 15 residues. V was clipped by 0 bases and J by 0 bases, with 9 bases between them. Per germline, CDR1 LNHNV and CDR2 YYDKDF (reference sequence). Full variable domain (outside the CDR3, taken from reference TRBV15 and TRBJ2-7): DAMVIQNPRYQVTQFGKPVTLSCSQTLNHNVMYWYQQKSSQAPKLLFHYYDKDFNNEADTPDNFQSRRPNTSFCFLDIRSPGLGDTAMYLCATSRDRGSSYEQYFGPGTRLTVT.

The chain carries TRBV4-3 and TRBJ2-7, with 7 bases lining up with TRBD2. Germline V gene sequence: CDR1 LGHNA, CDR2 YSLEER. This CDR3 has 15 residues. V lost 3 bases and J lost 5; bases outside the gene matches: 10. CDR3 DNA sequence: TGCGCCAGCAGCCAGACCAGGGAGGGGAATGACGAGCAGTACTTC. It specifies CASSQTREGNDEQYF.

The CDR3 DNA sequence: TGTGCCAGCAGCAAATGGGACAGTCTATATGGCTACACCTTC. This codes for CASSKWDSLYGYTF. V is TRBV12-3 or TRBV12-4 and J is TRBJ1-2; 7 bases fit TRBD1. The J segment lost 5 bases and the V segment lost 6 bases, leaving 9 bases of the junction unmatched. This CDR3 region has 14 residues.

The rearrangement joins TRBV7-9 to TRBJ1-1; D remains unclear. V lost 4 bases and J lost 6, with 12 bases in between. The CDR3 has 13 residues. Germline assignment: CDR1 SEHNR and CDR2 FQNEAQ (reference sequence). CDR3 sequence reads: CASSSGPFSEAFF. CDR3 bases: TGTGCCAGCAGCTCTGGACCCTTCTCTGAAGCTTTCTTT. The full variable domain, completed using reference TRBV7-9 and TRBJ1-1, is DTGVSQNPRHKITKRGQNVTFRCDPISEHNRLYWYRQTLGQGPEFLTYFQNEAQLEKSRLLSDRFSAERPKGSFSTLEIQRTEQGDSAMYLCASSSGPFSEAFFGQGTRLTVV.

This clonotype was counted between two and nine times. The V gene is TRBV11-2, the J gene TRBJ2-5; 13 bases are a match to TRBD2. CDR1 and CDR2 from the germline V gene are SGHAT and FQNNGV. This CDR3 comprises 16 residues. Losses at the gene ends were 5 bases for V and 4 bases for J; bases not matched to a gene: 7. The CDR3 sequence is CASSPAGLAGSETQYF. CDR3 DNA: TGTGCCAGCAGCCCCGCGGGACTAGCGGGATCAGAGACCCAGTACTTC.

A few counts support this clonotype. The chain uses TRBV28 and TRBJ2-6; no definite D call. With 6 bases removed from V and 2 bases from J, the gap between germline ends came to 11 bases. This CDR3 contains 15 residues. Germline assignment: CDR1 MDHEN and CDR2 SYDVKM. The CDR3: CASSMNGPGANVLTF. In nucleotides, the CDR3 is TGTGCCAGCAGCATGAATGGTCCTGGGGCCAACGTCCTGACTTTC.

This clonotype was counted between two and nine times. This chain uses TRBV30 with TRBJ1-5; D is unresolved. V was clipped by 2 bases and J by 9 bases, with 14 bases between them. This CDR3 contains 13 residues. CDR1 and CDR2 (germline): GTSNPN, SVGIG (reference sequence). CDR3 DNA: TGTGCCTGGAGTTTCGGGCCCACGGGGCCCCAGCATTTT. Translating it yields CAWSFGPTGPQHF. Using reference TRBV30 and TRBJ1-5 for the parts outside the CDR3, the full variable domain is SQTIHQWPATLVQPVGSPLSLECTVEGTSNPNLYWYRQAAGRGLQLLFYSVGIGQISSEVPQNLSASRPQDRQFILSSKKLLLSDSGFYLCAWSFGPTGPQHFGDGTRLSIL.

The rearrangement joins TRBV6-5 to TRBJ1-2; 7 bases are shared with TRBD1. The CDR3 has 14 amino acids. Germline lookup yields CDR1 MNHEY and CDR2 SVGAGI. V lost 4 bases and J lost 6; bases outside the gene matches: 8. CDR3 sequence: CASSLQGIGDGYTF. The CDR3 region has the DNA TGTGCCAGCAGTTTACAGGGGATTGGTGATGGCTACACCTTC.

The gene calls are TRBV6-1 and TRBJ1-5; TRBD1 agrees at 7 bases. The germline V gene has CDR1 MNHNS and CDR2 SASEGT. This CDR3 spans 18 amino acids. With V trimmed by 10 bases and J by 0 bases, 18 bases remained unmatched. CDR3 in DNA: TGTGCCACCCCATCCGCGGGGACAGAAATTACTAGCAATCAGCCCCAGCATTTT. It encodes CATPSAGTEITSNQPQHF.

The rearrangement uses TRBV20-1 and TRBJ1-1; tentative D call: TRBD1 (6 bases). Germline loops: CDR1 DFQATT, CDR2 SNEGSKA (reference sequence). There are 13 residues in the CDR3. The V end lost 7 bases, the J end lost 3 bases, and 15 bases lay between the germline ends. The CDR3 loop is CSVRRGADTEAFF. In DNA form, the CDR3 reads TGCAGTGTCCGGCGGGGGGCTGACACTGAAGCTTTCTTT.

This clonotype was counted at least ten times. The DNA for the CDR3 is TGTGCCAGCAGGAAAGGGGGGGACGGTTACGAGCAGTACTTC. As protein: CASRKGGDGYEQYF. The V call is TRBV27, the J call TRBJ2-7, with TRBD2 as a possible D gene (7 bases). Germline CDR1 reads MNHEY; CDR2 reads SMNVEV (reference sequence). This CDR3 has 14 amino acids. Trimming shortened V by 6 bases and J by 4 bases, and 16 bases separated the two germline ends.

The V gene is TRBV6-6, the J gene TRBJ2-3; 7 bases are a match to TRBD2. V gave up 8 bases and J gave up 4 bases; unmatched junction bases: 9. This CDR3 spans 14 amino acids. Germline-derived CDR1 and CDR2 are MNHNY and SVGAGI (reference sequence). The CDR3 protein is CASGRGARADTQYF. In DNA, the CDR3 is TGTGCCAGCGGGAGGGGTGCACGAGCAGATACGCAGTATTTT.

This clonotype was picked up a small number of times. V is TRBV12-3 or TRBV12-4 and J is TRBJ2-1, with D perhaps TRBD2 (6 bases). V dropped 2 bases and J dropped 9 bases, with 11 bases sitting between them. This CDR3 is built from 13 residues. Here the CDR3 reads CASSLPSGVEQFF. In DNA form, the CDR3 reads TGTGCCAGCAGTTTACCGTCGGGGGTTGAGCAGTTCTTC.

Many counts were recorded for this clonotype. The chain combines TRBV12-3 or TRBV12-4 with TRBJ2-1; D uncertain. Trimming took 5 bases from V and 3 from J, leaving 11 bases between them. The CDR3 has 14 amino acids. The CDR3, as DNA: TGTGCCAGCAGTCCGTCCCTTGACTACAATGAGCAGTTCTTC. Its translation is CASSPSLDYNEQFF.

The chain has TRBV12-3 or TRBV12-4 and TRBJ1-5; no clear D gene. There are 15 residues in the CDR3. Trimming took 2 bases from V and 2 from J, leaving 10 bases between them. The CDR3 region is CASSLIGNGNQPQHF. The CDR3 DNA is TGTGCCAGCAGTTTAATAGGGAACGGCAATCAGCCCCAGCATTTT.

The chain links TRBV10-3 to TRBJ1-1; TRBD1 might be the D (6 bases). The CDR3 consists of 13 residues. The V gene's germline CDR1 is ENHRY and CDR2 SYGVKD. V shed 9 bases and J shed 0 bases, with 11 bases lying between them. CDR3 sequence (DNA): TGTGCCATTCGGACAGCACTGAACACTGAAGCTTTCTTT. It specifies CAIRTALNTEAFF.

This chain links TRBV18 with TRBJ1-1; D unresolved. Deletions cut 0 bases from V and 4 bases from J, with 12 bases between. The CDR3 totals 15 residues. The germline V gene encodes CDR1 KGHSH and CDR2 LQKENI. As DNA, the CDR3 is TGTGCCAGCTCACCACCGTCGGGCCGTTCCACTGAAGCTTTCTTT. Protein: CASSPPSGRSTEAFF.

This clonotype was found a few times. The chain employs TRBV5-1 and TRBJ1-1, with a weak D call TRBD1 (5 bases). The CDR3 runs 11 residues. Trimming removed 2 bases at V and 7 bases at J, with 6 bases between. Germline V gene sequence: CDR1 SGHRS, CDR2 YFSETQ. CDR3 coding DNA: TGCGCCAGCAGCTTAGGGGATGAAGCTTTCTTT. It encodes CASSLGDEAFF.

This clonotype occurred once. This CDR3 is CASSATGAHTGELFF. CDR3 coding DNA: TGTGCCAGCAGCGCCACAGGGGCTCACACCGGGGAGCTGTTTTTT. The chain joins TRBV9 to TRBJ2-2, with 7 positions matching TRBD1. The CDR3 runs 15 residues. Germline V gene lookup returns CDR1 SGDLS and CDR2 YYNGEE. Trimming cost V 3 bases and J 3 bases; bases outside gene matches: 5.

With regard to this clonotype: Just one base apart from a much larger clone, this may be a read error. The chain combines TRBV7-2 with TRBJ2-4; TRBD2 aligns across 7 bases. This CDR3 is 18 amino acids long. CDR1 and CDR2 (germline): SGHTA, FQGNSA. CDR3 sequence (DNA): TGTGCCAGCACCGATCACTATAGCGGGTGGGAGGCCAAAAACCTTCAGTACTTC. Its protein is CASTDHYSGWEAKNLQYF.

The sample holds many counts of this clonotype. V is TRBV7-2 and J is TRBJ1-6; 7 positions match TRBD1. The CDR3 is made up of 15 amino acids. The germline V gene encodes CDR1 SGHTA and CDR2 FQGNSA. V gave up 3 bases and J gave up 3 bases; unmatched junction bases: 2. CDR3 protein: CASSFGTVYNSPLHF. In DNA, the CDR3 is TGTGCCAGCAGCTTCGGGACAGTCTATAATTCACCCCTCCACTTT.

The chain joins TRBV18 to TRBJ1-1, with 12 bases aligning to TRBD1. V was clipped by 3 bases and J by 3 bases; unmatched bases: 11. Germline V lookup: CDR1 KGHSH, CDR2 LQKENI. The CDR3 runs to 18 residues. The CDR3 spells CASSPTGTGGLVDTEAFF. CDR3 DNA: TGTGCCAGCTCACCGACCGGGACAGGGGGCCTGGTAGACACTGAAGCTTTCTTT. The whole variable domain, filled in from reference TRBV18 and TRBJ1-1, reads NAGVMQNPRHLVRRRGQEARLRCSPMKGHSHVYWYRQLPEEGLKFMVYLQKENIIDESGMPKERFSAEFPKEGPSILRIQQVVRGDSAAYFCASSPTGTGGLVDTEAFFGQGTRLTVV.

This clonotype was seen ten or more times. DNA of the CDR3: TGCAGTGCTAGAGATGAAGGCGGTAGCTCCTACGAGCAGTACTTC. This encodes CSARDEGGSSYEQYF. V and J are TRBV20-1 and TRBJ2-7; D call uncertain. Germline V gene sequence: CDR1 DFQATT, CDR2 SNEGSKA (reference sequence). The CDR3 has 15 residues. Trimming left V 0 bases short and J 0 bases short, with 12 bases between.

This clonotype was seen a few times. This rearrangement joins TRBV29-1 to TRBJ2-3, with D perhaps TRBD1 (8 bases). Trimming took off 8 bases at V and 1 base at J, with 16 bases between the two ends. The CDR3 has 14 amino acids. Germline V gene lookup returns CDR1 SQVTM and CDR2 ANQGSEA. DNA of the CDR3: TGCAGCCCCACGGGGGGACAGGGCACAGATACGCAGTATTTT. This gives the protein CSPTGGQGTDTQYF.

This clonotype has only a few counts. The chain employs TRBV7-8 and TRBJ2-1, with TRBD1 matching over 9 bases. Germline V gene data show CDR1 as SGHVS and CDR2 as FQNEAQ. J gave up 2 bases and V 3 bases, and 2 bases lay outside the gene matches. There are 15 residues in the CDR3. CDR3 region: CASSFRTGAYNEQFF. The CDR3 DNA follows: TGTGCCAGCAGCTTTCGGACAGGGGCCTACAATGAGCAGTTCTTC.